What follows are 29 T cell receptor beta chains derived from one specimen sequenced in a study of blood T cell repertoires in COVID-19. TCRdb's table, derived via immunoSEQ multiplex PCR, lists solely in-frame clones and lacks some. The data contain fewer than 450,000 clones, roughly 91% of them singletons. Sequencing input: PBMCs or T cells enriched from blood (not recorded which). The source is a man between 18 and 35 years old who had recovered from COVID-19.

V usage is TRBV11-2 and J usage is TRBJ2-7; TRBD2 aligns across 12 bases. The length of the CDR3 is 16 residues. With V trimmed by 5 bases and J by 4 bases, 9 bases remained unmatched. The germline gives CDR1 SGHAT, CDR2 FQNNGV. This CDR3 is CASSPYTSGRRYEQYF. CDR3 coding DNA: TGTGCCAGCAGCCCCTACACTAGCGGGAGGAGGTACGAGCAGTACTTC.

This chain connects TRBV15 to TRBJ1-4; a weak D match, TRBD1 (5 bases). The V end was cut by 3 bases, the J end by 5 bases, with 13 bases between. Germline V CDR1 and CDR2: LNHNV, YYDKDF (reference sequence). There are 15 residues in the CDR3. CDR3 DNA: TGTGCCACCAGCAGGGTTGACAGCGGGAATGAAAAACTGTTTTTT. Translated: CATSRVDSGNEKLFF.

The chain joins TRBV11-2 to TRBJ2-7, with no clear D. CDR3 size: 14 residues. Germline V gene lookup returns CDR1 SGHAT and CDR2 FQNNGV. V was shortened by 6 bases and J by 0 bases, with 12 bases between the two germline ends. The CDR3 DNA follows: TGTGCCAGCAGTTCAATAGTGAGCTCCTACGAGCAGTACTTC. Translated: CASSSIVSSYEQYF.

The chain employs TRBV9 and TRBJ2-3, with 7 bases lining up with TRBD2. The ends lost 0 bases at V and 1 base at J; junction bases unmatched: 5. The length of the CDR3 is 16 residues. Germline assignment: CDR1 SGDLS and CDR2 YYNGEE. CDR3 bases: TGTGCCAGCAGCGTAGAGGGAAGCGGGGGCACAGATACGCAGTATTTT. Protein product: CASSVEGSGGTDTQYF.

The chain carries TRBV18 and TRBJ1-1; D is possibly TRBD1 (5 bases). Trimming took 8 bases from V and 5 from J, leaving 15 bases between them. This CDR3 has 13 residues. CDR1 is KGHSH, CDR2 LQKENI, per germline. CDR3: CASAGLRETEAFF. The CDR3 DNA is TGTGCCAGCGCGGGGCTCAGGGAAACTGAAGCTTTCTTT.

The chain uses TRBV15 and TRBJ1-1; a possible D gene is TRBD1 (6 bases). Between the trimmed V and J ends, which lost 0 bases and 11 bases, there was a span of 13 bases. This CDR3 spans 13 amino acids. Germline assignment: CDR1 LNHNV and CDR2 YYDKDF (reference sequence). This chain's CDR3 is CATSRDRQGKAFF. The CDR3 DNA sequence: TGTGCCACCAGCAGAGATAGGCAGGGGAAGGCTTTCTTT.

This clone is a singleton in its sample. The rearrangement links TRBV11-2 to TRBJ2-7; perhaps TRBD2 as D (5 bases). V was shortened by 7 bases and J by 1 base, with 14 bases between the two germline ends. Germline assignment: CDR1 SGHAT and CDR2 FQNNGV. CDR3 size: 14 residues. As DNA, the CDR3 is TGTGCCAGCACCCAGTTGCGGGCGTCCTACGAGCAGTACTTC. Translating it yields CASTQLRASYEQYF.

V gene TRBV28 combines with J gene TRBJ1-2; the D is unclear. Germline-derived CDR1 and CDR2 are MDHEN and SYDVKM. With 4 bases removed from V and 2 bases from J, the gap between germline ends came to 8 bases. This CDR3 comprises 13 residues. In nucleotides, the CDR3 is TGTGCCAGCAGTTCCGCCACAAACTATGGCTACACCTTC. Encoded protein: CASSSATNYGYTF.

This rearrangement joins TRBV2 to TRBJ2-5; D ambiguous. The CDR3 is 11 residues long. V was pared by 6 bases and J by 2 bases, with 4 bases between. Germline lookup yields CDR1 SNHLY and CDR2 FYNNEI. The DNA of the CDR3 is TGTGCCAGCAGGACTCAAGAGACCCAGTACTTC. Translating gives CASRTQETQYF. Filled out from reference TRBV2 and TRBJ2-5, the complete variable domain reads EPEVTQTPSHQVTQMGQEVILRCVPISNHLYFYWYRQILGQKVEFLVSFYNNEISEKSEIFDDQFSVERPDGSNFTLKIRSTKLEDSAMYFCASRTQETQYFGPGTRLLVL.

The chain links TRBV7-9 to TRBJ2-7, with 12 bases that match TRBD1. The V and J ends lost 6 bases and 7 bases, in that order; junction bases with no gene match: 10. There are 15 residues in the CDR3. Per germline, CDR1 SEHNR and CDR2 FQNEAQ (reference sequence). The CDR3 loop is CASRVSGQGAREQYF. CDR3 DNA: TGTGCCAGCAGAGTATCGGGACAGGGGGCGCGGGAGCAGTACTTC.

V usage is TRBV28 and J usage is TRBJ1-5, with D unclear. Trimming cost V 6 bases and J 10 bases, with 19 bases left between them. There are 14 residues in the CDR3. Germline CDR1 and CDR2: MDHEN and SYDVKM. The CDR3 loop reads CASSKREIYLPQHF. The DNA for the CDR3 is TGTGCCAGCAGCAAGCGGGAAATCTACCTTCCCCAGCATTTT.

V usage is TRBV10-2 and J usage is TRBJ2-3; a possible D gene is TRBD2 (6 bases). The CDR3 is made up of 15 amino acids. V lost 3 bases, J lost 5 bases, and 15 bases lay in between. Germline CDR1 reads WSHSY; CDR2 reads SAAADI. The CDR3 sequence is CASSEVGGILDTQYF. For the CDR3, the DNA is TGCGCCAGCAGTGAAGTCGGCGGGATTCTAGATACGCAGTATTTT.

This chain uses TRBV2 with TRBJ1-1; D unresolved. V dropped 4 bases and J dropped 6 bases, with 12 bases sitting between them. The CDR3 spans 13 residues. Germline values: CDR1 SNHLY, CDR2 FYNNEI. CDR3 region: CASSARVDSEAFF. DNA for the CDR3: TGTGCCAGCAGTGCGCGGGTGGACTCTGAAGCTTTCTTT.

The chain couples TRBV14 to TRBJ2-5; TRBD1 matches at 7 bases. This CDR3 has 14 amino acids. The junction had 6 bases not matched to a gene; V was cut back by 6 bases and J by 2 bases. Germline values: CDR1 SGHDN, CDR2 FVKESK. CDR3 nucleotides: TGTGCCAGCAGTCGGGGACAGTTACAAGAGACCCAGTACTTC. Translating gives CASSRGQLQETQYF.

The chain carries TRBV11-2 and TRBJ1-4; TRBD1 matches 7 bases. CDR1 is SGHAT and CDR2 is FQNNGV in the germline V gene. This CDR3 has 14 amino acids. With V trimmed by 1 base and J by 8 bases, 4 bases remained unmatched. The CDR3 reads CASSLGRGREKLFF. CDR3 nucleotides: TGTGCCAGCAGCTTAGGTAGGGGGCGAGAAAAACTGTTTTTT. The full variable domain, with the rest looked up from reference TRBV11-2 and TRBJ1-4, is EAGVAQSPRYKIIEKRQSVAFWCNPISGHATLYWYQQILGQGPKLLIQFQNNGVVDDSQLPKDRFSAERLKGVDSTLKIQPAKLEDSAVYLCASSLGRGREKLFFGSGTQLSVL.

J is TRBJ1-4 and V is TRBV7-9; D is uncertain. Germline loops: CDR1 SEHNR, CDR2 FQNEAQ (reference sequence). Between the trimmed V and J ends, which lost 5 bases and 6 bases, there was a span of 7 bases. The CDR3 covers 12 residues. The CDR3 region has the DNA TGTGCCAGCAGCACCCGGGATGAAAAACTGTTTTTT. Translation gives CASSTRDEKLFF.

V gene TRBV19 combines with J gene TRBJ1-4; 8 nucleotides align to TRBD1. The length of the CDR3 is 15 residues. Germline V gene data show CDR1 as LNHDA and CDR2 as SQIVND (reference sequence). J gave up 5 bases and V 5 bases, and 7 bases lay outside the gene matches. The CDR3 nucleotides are TGTGCCAGTAGTGCGGTCGGACAGGGAAATGAAAAACTGTTTTTT. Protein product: CASSAVGQGNEKLFF.

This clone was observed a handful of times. The CDR3 spells CASSLGRGLYQPQHF. For the CDR3, the DNA is TGTGCCAGCAGCTTAGGCAGGGGGCTGTATCAGCCCCAGCATTTT. J is TRBJ1-5 and V is TRBV13, with 8 bases aligning to TRBD1. Germline CDR1 reads PRHDT; CDR2 reads FYEKMQ (reference sequence). The CDR3 totals 15 residues. Unmatched junction bases numbered 3, after V lost 0 bases and J lost 5 bases.

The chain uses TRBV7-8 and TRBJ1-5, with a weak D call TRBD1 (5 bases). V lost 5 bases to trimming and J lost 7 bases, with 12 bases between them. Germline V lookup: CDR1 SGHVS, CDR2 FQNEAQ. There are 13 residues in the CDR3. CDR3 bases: TGTGCCAGCAGCCCGTCGGGGGGGCAGCCCCAGCATTTT. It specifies CASSPSGGQPQHF.

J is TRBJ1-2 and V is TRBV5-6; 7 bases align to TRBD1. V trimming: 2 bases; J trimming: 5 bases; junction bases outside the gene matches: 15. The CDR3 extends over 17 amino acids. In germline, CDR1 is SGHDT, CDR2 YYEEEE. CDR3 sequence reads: CASSLTPDRPKEYGYTF. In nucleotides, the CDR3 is TGTGCCAGCAGCTTAACCCCGGACAGGCCCAAGGAGTATGGCTACACCTTC.

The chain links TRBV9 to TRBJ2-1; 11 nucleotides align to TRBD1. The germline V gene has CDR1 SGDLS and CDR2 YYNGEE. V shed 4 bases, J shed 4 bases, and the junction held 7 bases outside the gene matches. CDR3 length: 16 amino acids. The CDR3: CASSPEGTGGYNEQFF. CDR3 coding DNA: TGTGCCAGCAGCCCGGAGGGGACAGGGGGTTACAATGAGCAGTTCTTC.

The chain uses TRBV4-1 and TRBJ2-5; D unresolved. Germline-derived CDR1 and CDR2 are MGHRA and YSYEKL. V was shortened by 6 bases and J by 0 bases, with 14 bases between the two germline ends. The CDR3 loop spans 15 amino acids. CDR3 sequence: CASRVTSQYQETQYF. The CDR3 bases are TGCGCCAGCAGAGTCACCTCCCAGTACCAAGAGACCCAGTACTTC.

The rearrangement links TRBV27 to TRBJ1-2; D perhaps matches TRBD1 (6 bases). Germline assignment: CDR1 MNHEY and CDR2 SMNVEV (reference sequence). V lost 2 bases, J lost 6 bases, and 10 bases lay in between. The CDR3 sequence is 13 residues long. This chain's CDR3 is CASSLARGNGYTF. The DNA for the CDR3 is TGTGCCAGCAGTTTAGCCAGGGGCAATGGCTACACCTTC.

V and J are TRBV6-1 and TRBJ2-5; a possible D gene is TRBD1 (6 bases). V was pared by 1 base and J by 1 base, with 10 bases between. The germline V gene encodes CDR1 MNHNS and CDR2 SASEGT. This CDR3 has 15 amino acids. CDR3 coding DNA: TGTGCCAGCAGTGAAGGACAGGCGATCCAAGAGACCCAGTACTTC. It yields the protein CASSEGQAIQETQYF.

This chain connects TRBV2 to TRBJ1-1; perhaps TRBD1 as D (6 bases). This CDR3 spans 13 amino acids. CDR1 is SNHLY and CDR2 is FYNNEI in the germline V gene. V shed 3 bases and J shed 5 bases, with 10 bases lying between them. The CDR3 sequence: CASSEGARTEAFF. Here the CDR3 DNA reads TGTGCCAGCAGTGAGGGGGCTCGGACTGAAGCTTTCTTT. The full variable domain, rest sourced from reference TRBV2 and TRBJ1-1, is EPEVTQTPSHQVTQMGQEVILRCVPISNHLYFYWYRQILGQKVEFLVSFYNNEISEKSEIFDDQFSVERPDGSNFTLKIRSTKLEDSAMYFCASSEGARTEAFFGQGTRLTVV.

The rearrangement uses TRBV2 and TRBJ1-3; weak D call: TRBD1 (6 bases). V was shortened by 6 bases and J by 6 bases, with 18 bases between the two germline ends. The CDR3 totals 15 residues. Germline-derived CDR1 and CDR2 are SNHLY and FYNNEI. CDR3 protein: CASRLIPRTENTIYF. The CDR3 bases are TGTGCCAGCAGGCTCATTCCTAGGACAGAAAACACCATATATTTT.

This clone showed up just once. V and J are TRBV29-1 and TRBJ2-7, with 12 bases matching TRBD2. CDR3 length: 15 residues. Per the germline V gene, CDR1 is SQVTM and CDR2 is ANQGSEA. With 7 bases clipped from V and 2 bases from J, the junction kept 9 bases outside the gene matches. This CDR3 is CSGPRLAGDPYEQYF. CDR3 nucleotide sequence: TGCAGCGGCCCCAGACTAGCGGGGGACCCCTACGAGCAGTACTTC.

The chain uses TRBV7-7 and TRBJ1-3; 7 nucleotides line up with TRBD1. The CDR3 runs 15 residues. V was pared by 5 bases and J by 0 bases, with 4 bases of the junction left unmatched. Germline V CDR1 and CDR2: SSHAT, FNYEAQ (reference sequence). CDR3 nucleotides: TGTGCCAGCAGCCTAGGGACAGCCTCTGGAAACACCATATATTTT. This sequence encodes CASSLGTASGNTIYF.

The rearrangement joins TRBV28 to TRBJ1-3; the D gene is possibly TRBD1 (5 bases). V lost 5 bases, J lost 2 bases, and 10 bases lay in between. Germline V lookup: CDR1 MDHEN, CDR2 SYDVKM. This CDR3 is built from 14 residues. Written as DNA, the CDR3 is TGTGCCAGCAGTCCAGGGCAGGCTGGAAACACCATATATTTT. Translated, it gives CASSPGQAGNTIYF.